This T cell receptor beta chain was sequenced during a study of blood T cells in healthy people across ages. A sample-barcoded 5' primer and a J-beta primer mix were used in a second PCR of about 6 to 11 cycles. Each single sample gave us at least 3 million CDR3-containing paired-end reads. TCRdb processed the 5' RACE reads anew with MiXCR; each CDR3 protein has one entry. The table shows 720,000 or so distinct CDR3 sequences, with roughly two fifths occurring only once. Germline CDR1 is SSHAT and CDR2 is FNYEAQ (reference sequence). This CDR3 has 15 residues. On this clonotype: A junction end diverges from the germline sequence, so it may reflect a read error.

The chain joins TRBV7-7 to TRBJ2-7, with 9 bases matching TRBD1. Matching the DNA end better, TRBJ2-5 makes the J call doubtful. Sequenced input: blood. The receptor was derived from a man older than 75 in good health. The CDR3: CASSLVGTGQETQYF. The CDR3 coding sequence is TGTGCTAGCAGCTTAGTTGGGACAGGGCAAGAGACCCAGTACTTC.